This record covers a single T cell receptor beta chain. This sample was included in a study of blood T cell repertoires in COVID-19. Study-wide context: Sources were T cells, B-cell-depleted T cells, or PBMCs; the material itself was cDNA or gDNA.

V trimming: 2 bases; J trimming: 4 bases; junction bases outside the gene matches: 5. This CDR3 has 15 amino acids. Germline V CDR1 and CDR2: SGHVS, FNYEAQ. How the authors handled the data: Amplification of reference gene primers provided the estimated nucleated cell counts. Clones were read by immunoSEQ multiplex PCR, and TCRdb kept only the in-frame ones, dropping some. The V and J calls and clone size are taken from that table; D and trimming were inferred from the DNA. The data contain roughly 160,000 clones, 86% of them singletons. The clonotype comes from a man aged 18 to 29 with acute or convalescent COVID-19. The sequenced material came from peripheral blood. This chain uses TRBV7-6 with TRBJ2-1, with 7 bases aligning to TRBD1. The CDR3 coding sequence is TGTGCCAGCAGCTTAATGACAGGGCCTTACAATGAGCAGTTCTTC. The encoded protein is CASSLMTGPYNEQFF.